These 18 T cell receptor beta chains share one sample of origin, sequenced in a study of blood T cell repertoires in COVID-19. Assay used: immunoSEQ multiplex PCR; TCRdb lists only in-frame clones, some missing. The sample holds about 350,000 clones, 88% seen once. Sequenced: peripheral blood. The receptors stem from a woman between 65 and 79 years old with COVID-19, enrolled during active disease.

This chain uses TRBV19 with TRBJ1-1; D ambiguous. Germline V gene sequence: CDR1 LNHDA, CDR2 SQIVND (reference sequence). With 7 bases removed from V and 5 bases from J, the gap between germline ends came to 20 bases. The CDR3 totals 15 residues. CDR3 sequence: CASTAQAGIKTEAFF. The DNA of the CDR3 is TGTGCCAGTACCGCGCAGGCGGGCATAAAAACTGAAGCTTTCTTT.

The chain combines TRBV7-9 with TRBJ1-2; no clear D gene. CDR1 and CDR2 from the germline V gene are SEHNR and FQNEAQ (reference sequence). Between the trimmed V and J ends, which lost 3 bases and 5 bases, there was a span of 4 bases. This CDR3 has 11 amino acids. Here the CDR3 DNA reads TGTGCCAGCAGCTTGGAGTATGGCTACACCTTC. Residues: CASSLEYGYTF.

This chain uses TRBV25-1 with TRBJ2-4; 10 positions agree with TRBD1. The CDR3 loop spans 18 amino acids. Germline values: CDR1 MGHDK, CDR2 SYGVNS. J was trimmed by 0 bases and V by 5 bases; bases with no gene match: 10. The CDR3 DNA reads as TGTGCCAGCAGTCTCAGCCGACAGGGGGCGGTAGCCAAAAACATTCAGTACTTC. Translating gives CASSLSRQGAVAKNIQYF.

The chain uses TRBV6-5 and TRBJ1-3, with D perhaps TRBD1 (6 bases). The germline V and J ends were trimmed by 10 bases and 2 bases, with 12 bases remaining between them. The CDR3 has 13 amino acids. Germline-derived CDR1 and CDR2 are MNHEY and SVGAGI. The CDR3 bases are TGTGCCATCCAGGGGAGGGCTGGAAACACCATATATTTT. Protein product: CAIQGRAGNTIYF.

The CDR3 is CATSDSTGTATYEQYF. CDR3 coding DNA: TGTGCCACCAGTGATTCTACCGGGACAGCGACCTACGAGCAGTACTTC. The V and J genes are TRBV24-1 and TRBJ2-7; TRBD1 aligns across 7 bases. From germline, CDR1 is KGHDR and CDR2 SFDVKD. Unmatched junction bases numbered 8, after V lost 2 bases and J lost 2 bases. CDR3 length: 16 amino acids.

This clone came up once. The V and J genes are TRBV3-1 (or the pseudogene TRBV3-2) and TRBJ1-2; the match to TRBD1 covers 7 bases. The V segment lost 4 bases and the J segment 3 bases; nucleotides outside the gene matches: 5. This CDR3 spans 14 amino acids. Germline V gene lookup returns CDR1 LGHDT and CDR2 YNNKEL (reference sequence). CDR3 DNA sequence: TGTGCCAGCAGCCTATCGACAGGGCACTATGGCTACACCTTC. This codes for CASSLSTGHYGYTF.

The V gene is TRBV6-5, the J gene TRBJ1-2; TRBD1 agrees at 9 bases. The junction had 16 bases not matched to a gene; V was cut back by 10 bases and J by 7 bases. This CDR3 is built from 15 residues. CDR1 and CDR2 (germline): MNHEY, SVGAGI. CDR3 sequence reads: CATHTRDRDFRGYTF. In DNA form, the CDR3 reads TGTGCCACCCATACCCGGGACAGGGATTTTCGTGGCTACACCTTC.

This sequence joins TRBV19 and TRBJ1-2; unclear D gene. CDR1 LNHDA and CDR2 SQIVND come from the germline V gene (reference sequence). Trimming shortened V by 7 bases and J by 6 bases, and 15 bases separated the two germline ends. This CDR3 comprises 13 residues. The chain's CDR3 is CASTLTGLNGYTF. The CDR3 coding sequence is TGTGCCAGTACCTTAACTGGGCTAAATGGCTACACCTTC.

CDR3: CASSSGDRWEEKLFF. Here the CDR3 DNA reads TGTGCCAGCAGTTCAGGGGACAGATGGGAGGAAAAACTGTTTTTT. The chain combines TRBV27 with TRBJ1-4; 7 nucleotides agree with TRBD1. CDR1 and CDR2 from the germline V gene are MNHEY and SMNVEV (reference sequence). V shed 4 bases, J shed 8 bases, and the junction held 10 bases outside the gene matches. The CDR3 consists of 15 residues.

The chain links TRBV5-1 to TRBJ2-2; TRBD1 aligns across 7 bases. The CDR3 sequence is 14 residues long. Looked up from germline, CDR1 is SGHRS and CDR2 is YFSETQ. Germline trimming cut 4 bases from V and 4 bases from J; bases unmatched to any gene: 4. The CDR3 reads CASSQTGFTGELFF. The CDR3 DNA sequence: TGCGCCAGCAGCCAGACAGGGTTCACCGGGGAGCTGTTTTTT.

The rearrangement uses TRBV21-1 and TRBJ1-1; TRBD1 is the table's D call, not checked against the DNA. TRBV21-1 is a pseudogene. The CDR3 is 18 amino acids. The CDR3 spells CASSKAVGRVGRNTEAFF. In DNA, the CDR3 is TGTGCCAGCAGCAAAGCAGTGGGCAGGGTAGGTAGGAACACTGAAGCTTTCTTT.

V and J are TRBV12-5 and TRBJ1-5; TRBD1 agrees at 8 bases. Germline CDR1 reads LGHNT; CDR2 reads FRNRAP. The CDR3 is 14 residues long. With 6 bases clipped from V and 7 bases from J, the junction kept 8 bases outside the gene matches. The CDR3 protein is CASGTGQGEQPQHF. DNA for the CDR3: TGTGCTAGTGGGACTGGACAGGGCGAACAGCCCCAGCATTTT.

The CDR3 spells CASSLEVRGNSPLHF. The DNA for the CDR3 is TGTGCCAGCAGCTTGGAGGTCAGGGGGAATTCACCCCTCCACTTT. The V call is TRBV5-8, the J call TRBJ1-6; 7 bases map to TRBD1. Germline V gene lookup returns CDR1 SGHTS and CDR2 YDEGEE. The CDR3 contains 15 residues. V shed 0 bases, J shed 7 bases, and the junction held 4 bases outside the gene matches.

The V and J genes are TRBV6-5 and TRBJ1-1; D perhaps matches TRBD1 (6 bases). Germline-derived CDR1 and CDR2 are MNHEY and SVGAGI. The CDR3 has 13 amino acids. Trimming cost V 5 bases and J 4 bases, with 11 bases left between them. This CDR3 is CASSTGQTTEAFF. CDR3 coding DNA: TGTGCCAGCAGTACAGGACAGACCACTGAAGCTTTCTTT.

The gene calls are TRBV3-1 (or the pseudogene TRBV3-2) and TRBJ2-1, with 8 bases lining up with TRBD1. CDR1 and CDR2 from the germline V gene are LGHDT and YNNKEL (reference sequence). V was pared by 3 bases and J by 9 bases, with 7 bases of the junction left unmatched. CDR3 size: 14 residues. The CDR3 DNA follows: TGTGCCAGCAGCCACAGGGGGCGCGTTGTTGAGCAGTTCTTC. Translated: CASSHRGRVVEQFF.

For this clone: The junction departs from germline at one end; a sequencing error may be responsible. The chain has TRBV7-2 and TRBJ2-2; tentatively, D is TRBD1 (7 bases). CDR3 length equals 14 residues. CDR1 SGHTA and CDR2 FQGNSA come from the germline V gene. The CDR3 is CASSLLQGTGELFF. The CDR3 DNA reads TGTGCCAGCAGCTTATTACAGGGGACGGGGGAACTGTTTTTT.

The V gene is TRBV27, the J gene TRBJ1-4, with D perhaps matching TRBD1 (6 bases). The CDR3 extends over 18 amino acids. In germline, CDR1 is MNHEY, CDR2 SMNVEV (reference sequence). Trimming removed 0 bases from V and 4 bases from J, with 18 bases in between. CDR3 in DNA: TGTGCCAGCAGTTTATCGTCCTCGGGGGGCTTGAATAATGAAAAACTGTTTTTT. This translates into CASSLSSSGGLNNEKLFF.

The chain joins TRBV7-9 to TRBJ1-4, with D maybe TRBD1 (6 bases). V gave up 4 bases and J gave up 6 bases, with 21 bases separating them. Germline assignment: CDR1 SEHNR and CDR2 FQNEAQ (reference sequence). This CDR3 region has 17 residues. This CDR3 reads CASSSMSSGGGHEKLFF. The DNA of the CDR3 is TGTGCCAGCAGCTCCATGTCGAGCGGCGGGGGGCATGAAAAACTGTTTTTT.